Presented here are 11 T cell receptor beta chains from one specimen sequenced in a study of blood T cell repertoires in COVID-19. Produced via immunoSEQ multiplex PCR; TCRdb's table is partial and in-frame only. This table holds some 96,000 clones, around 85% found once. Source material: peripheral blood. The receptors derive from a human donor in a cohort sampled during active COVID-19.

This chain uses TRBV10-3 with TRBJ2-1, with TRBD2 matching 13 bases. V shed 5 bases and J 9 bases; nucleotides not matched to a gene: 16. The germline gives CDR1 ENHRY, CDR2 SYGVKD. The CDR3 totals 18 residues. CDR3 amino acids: CAISTSGGAGPLSGEQFF. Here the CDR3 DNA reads TGTGCCATCAGTACTAGCGGGGGGGCCGGACCATTATCTGGTGAGCAGTTCTTC.

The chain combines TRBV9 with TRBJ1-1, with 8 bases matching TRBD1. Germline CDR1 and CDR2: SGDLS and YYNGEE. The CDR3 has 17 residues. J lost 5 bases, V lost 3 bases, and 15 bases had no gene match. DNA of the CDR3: TGTGCCAGCAGCGCCTGGGGGGCAGGGGGCGTTGGGACTGAAGCTTTCTTT. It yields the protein CASSAWGAGGVGTEAFF.

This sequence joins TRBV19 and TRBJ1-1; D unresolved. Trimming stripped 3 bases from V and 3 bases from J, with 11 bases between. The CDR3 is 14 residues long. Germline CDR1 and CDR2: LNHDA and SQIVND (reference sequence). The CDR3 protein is CASSIPPGYTEAFF. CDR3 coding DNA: TGTGCCAGTAGTATCCCGCCGGGATACACTGAAGCTTTCTTT.

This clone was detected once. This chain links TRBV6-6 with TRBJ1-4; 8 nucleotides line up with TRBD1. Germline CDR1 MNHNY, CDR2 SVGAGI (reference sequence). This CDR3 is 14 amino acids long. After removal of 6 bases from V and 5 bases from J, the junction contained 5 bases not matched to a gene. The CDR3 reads CASRGQAKNEKLFF. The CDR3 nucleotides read TGTGCCAGCAGGGGACAGGCGAAGAATGAAAAACTGTTTTTT.

The CDR3 spells CASSLAYQGNNEKLFF. DNA of the CDR3: TGTGCCAGCAGCTTAGCGTATCAGGGAAATAATGAAAAACTGTTTTTT. The J gene is TRBJ1-4, the V gene TRBV7-9, with a weak D call TRBD1 (5 bases). The CDR3 has 16 amino acids. V was trimmed by 0 bases and J by 4 bases, leaving 12 bases between them. From germline, CDR1 is SEHNR and CDR2 FQNEAQ (reference sequence).

The CDR3 nucleotides read TGTGCCAGCAGCTTGGGGCAGGGGGCGCAAGGCTACACCTTC. Its translation: CASSLGQGAQGYTF. This chain links TRBV7-9 with TRBJ1-2; 8 positions agree with TRBD1. The junction had 8 bases not matched to a gene; V was cut back by 3 bases and J by 8 bases. This CDR3 spans 14 amino acids. Germline loops: CDR1 SEHNR, CDR2 FQNEAQ (reference sequence).

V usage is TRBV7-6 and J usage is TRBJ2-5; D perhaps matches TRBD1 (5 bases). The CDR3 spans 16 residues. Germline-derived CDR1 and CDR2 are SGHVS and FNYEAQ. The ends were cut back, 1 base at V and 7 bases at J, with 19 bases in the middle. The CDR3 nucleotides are TGTGCCAGCAGCTTAGGCCATCGGAACCTCCAGGGGACCCAGTACTTC. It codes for CASSLGHRNLQGTQYF.

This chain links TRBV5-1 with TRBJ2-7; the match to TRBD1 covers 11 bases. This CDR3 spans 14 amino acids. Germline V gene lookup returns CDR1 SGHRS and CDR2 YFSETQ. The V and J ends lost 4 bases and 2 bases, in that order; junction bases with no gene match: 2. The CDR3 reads CASSGGQGAYEQYF. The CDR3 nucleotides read TGCGCCAGCAGCGGGGGACAGGGGGCCTACGAGCAGTACTTC.

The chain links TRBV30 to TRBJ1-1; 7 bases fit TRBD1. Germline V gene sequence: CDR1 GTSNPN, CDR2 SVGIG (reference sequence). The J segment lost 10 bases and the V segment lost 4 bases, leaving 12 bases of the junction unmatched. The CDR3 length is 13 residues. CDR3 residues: CAWNELGGRGAFF. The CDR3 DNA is TGTGCCTGGAACGAGTTAGGGGGCCGCGGAGCTTTCTTT.

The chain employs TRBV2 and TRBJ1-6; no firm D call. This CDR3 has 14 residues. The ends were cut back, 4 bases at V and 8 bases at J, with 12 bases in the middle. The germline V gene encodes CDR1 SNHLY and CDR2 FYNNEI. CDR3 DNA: TGTGCCAGCAGTGTCCTGCGGTCTGATTCACCCCTCCACTTT. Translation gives CASSVLRSDSPLHF.

The CDR3 is CASRPRPGGLDTIYF. CDR3 in DNA: TGTGCCAGCAGACCTCGGCCAGGGGGCTTGGACACCATATATTTT. The V gene is TRBV6-2 or TRBV6-3, the J gene TRBJ1-3; TRBD1 matches 8 bases. The CDR3 extends over 15 amino acids. V gave up 6 bases and J gave up 8 bases; unmatched junction bases: 12. Germline-derived CDR1 and CDR2 are MNHEY and SVGEGT.